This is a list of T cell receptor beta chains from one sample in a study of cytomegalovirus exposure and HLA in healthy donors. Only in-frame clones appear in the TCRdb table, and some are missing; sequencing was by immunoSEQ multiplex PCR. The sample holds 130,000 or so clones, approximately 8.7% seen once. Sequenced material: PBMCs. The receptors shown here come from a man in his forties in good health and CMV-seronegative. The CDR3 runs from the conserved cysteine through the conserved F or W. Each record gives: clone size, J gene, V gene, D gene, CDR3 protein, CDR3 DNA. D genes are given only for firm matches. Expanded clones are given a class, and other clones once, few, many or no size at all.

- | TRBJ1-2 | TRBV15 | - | CATSRDKTVGGYTF | TGTGCCACCAGCAGAGATAAAACAGTGGGTGGCTACACCTTC
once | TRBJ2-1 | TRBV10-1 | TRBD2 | CASSRSGGPHNEQFF | TGCGCCAGCAGCCGAAGCGGGGGGCCACACAATGAGCAGTTCTTC
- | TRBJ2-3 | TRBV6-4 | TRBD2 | CASSESAGGTDTQYF | TGTGCCAGCAGTGAATCTGCGGGGGGGACAGATACGCAGTATTTT
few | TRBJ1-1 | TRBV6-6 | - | CASRVGGNTEAFF | TGTGCCAGCAGGGTAGGGGGGAACACTGAAGCTTTCTTT
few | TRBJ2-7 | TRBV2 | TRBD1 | CASSPGTGSYEQYF | TGTGCCAGCAGTCCCGGGACAGGGTCCTACGAGCAGTACTTC
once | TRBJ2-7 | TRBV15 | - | CATSSAGPPSSYEQYF | TGTGCCACCAGCAGCGCGGGACCCCCGTCAAGCTACGAGCAGTACTTC
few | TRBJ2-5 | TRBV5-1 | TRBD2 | CASSFSGDQETQYF | TGCGCCAGCAGCTTCAGCGGGGACCAAGAGACCCAGTACTTC
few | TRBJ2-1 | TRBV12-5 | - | CASGFVVRGSSYNEQFF | TGTGCTAGTGGTTTCGTAGTCAGGGGCAGCTCCTACAATGAGCAGTTCTTC
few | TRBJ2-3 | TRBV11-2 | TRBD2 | CASSSSGDTQYF | TGTGCCAGCAGCTCTAGCGGGGATACGCAGTATTTT
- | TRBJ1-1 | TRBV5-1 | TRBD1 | CASSLGQGGTEAFF | TGCGCCAGCAGCCTTGGACAGGGAGGCACTGAAGCTTTCTTT
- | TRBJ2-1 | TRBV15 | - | CATSSPGRGDNEQFF | TGTGCCACCAGCAGCCCAGGCAGGGGGGACAATGAGCAGTTCTTC
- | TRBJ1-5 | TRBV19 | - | CASLGPAGQPQHF | TGTGCCAGTTTGGGGCCAGCGGGCCAGCCCCAGCATTTT
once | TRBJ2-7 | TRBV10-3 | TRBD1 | CAISEPQGAAYEQYF | TGTGCCATCAGTGAGCCCCAGGGGGCTGCCTACGAGCAGTACTTC
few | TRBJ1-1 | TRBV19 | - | CASSIEGGMNTEAFF | TGTGCCAGTAGTATCGAGGGGGGGATGAACACTGAAGCTTTCTTT
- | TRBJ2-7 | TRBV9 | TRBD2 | CASSSGAGNSYEQYF | TGTGCCAGCAGCTCGGGAGCGGGGAACTCCTACGAGCAGTACTTC
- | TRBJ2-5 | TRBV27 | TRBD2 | CASSFVGGRQETQYF | TGTGCCAGCAGTTTCGTGGGAGGGCGGCAAGAGACCCAGTACTTC
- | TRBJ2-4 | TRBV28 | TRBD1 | CASSLQGAGQYF | TGTGCCAGCAGCCTACAGGGGGCCGGACAGTACTTC
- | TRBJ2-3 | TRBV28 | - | CASLRAGYTDTQYF | TGTGCCAGCCTCCGGGCGGGTTACACAGATACGCAGTATTTT
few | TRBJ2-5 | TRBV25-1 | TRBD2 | CASSEGGGQETQYF | TGTGCCAGCAGTGAGGGGGGGGGTCAAGAGACCCAGTACTTC
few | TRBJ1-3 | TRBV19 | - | CASSLVYSGNTIYF | TGTGCCAGTAGTCTAGTCTACTCTGGAAACACCATATATTTT
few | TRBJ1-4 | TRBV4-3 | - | CASSQDSPGTNEKLFF | TGCGCCAGCAGCCAAGATTCGCCCGGGACTAATGAAAAACTGTTTTTT
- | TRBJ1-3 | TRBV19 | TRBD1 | CASSLSGQGTGNTIYF | TGTGCCAGTAGTTTATCGGGACAGGGAACTGGAAACACCATATATTTT
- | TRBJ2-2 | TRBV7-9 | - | CASSFLASTGELFF | TGTGCCAGCAGCTTTCTAGCTTCCACCGGGGAGCTGTTTTTT
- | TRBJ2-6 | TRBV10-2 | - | CASAETGANVLTF | TGCGCCAGCGCTGAGACTGGGGCCAACGTCCTGACTTTC
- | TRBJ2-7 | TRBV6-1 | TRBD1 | CASRTGQTYEQYF | TGTGCCAGCAGAACGGGACAGACCTACGAGCAGTACTTC
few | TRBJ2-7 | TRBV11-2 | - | CASSYRSGVGYEQYF | TGTGCCAGCAGCTACCGCTCGGGGGTGGGATACGAGCAGTACTTC
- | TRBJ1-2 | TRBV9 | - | CASSAQSGQRARGYTF | TGTGCCAGCAGCGCTCAGTCAGGACAGAGGGCTCGTGGCTACACCTTC
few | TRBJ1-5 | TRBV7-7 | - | CASSQDETQPQHF | TGTGCCAGTAGCCAGGATGAAACGCAGCCCCAGCATTTT
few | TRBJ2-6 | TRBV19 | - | CASSTGAGANVLTF | TGTGCCAGTAGTACAGGGGCTGGGGCCAACGTCCTGACTTTC
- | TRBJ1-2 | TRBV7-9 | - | CASSSTGPYGYTF | TGTGCCAGCAGCTCGACAGGCCCCTATGGCTACACCTTC
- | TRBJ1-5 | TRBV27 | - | CASGLGGNQPQHF | TGTGCCAGCGGACTGGGTGGCAATCAGCCCCAGCATTTT